This is a list of T cell receptor beta chains from one sample in a study of shared clonotypes between healthy human individuals. TCRdb's copy holds only in-frame clones and misses some; the assay was immunoSEQ multiplex PCR. The repertoire has under 700,000 clones, around 96% of them found once; the top ten carry around 0.12%. Sample: naive CD8+ T cells sorted from blood. These receptors were collected from a woman in her twenties or thirties in good health. Each CDR3 is given with its conserved first and last residue. A D gene is named only where the DNA matches it firmly. Expanded clones are given a class, and other clones once, few, many or no size at all.

>-|few|TRBV25-1|TRBJ2-7
CASSLVYEQYF
TGTGCCAGCAGCCTAGTCTACGAGCAGTACTTC
>TRBD1|-|TRBV5-6|TRBJ1-2
CASSSGTGARLGGYTF
TGTGCCAGCAGCTCCGGGACAGGGGCGCGACTGGGAGGCTACACCTTC
>TRBD2|once|TRBV27|TRBJ2-7
CASGLAGGPGEQYF
TGTGCCAGCGGACTAGCGGGAGGGCCGGGGGAGCAGTACTTC
>TRBD2|-|TRBV28|TRBJ2-7
CASSLLAGGGYEQYF
TGTGCCAGCAGTTTACTAGCGGGAGGAGGGTACGAGCAGTACTTC
>TRBD2|once|TRBV5-1|TRBJ2-7
CASSTGTSSYEQYF
TGCGCCAGCAGTACCGGGACTAGTTCTTACGAGCAGTACTTC
>TRBD1|-|TRBV5-6|TRBJ2-1
CASSLLRQGYRSDEQFF
TGTGCCAGCAGCTTGCTGCGACAGGGTTATCGTAGCGATGAGCAGTTCTTC
>-|-|TRBV5-8|TRBJ2-7
CASSDPHWGYEQYF
TGTGCCAGCAGCGACCCGCATTGGGGGTACGAGCAGTACTTC
>TRBD1|-|TRBV2|TRBJ1-5
CASRVLFRDRGANANYSNQPQHF
TGTGCCAGCAGAGTCTTATTCCGGGACAGGGGGGCCAACGCCAACTATAGCAATCAGCCCCAGCATTTT
>TRBD1|-|TRBV4-1|TRBJ1-5
CASSQDRGLGQPQHF
TGCGCCAGCAGCCAAGACAGGGGGCTGGGGCAGCCCCAGCATTTT
>TRBD1|-|TRBV6-6|TRBJ2-3
CASSLRVRGPTDTQYF
TGTGCCAGCAGTCTCAGGGTCAGGGGGCCAACAGATACGCAGTATTTT
>TRBD2|-|TRBV28|TRBJ2-5
CASTLGTSGTTKSWETQYF
TGTGCCAGCACCCTGGGGACTAGCGGGACGACTAAATCATGGGAGACCCAGTACTTC
>TRBD1|-|TRBV4-1|TRBJ1-2
CASSPRDSAPHGYTF
TGCGCCAGCAGCCCCCGGGACAGTGCTCCCCATGGCTACACCTTC
>TRBD1|-|TRBV7-9|TRBJ1-4
CASSWTGATNEKLFF
TGTGCCAGCAGCTGGACAGGAGCAACTAATGAAAAACTGTTTTTT
>-|-|TRBV5-1|TRBJ2-7
CASSLALQGRSYEQYF
TGCGCCAGCAGCTTGGCCTTACAGGGGAGGTCCTACGAGCAGTACTTC
>-|-|TRBV9|TRBJ1-1
CASSGGGRTEAFF
TGTGCCAGCAGCGGAGGGGGACGCACTGAAGCTTTCTTT
>TRBD2|-|TRBV6-5|TRBJ2-7
CASSLASGDYEQYF
TGTGCCAGCAGCCTGGCTAGCGGGGACTACGAGCAGTACTTC
>-|-|TRBV2|TRBJ1-3
CASKLTTGEDTIYF
TGTGCCAGCAAATTGACGACCGGAGAAGACACCATATATTTT
>TRBD1|once|TRBV7-9|TRBJ2-7
CASSHGRDSYSYEQYF
TGTGCCAGCAGCCATGGTCGGGACAGCTATTCCTACGAGCAGTACTTC
>-|-|TRBV7-9|TRBJ1-5
CASSLEVAQPQHF
TGTGCCAGCAGCTTAGAAGTCGCTCAGCCCCAGCATTTT
>-|-|TRBV30|TRBJ1-2
CAWSPSGLYGYTF
TGTGCCTGGAGTCCGTCAGGGCTTTATGGCTACACCTTC
>TRBD2|once|TRBV5-4|TRBJ2-1
CASSLEAVAGEQFF
TGTGCCAGCAGCTTGGAGGCCGTAGCGGGAGAGCAGTTCTTC
>-|-|TRBV13|TRBJ2-7
CASSSVTGPSSYEQYF
TGTGCCAGCAGCTCGGTGACAGGCCCCAGCTCCTACGAGCAGTACTTC
>TRBD1|-|TRBV7-9|TRBJ1-5
CASSTGQGPYSNQPQHF
TGTGCCAGCAGCACGGGACAGGGACCTTATAGCAATCAGCCCCAGCATTTT
>-|-|TRBV27|TRBJ2-7
CASSNLGYEQYF
TGTGCCAGCAGTAACTTAGGCTACGAGCAGTACTTC
>TRBD1|-|TRBV7-9|TRBJ2-1
CASSPRQGNEQFF
TGTGCCAGCAGCCCACGACAGGGCAATGAGCAGTTCTTC
>TRBD1|-|TRBV7-8|TRBJ2-3
CASSSWDRPSADTQYF
TGTGCCAGCAGCTCTTGGGACAGGCCAAGTGCAGATACGCAGTATTTT
>-|-|TRBV2|TRBJ2-7
CASRVGSYEQYF
TGTGCCAGCAGGGTAGGTTCCTACGAGCAGTACTTC
>TRBD1|once|TRBV2|TRBJ1-4
CASTKVGQGGGNEKLFF
TGTGCCAGCACCAAGGTGGGCCAGGGGGGAGGCAATGAAAAACTGTTTTTT
>TRBD1|-|TRBV27|TRBJ2-7
CASSATGGGYEQYF
TGTGCCAGCAGTGCGACAGGGGGCGGCTACGAGCAGTACTTC
>-|-|TRBV7-6|TRBJ2-5
CASSRLQETQYF
TGTGCCAGCAGCCGACTACAAGAGACCCAGTACTTC
>-|-|TRBV7-9|TRBJ1-1
CASSPPGRANTEAFF
TGTGCCAGCAGCCCACCGGGACGGGCGAACACTGAAGCTTTCTTT
>TRBD1|-|TRBV6-1|TRBJ2-7
CASSGPGTGTYEQYF
TGTGCCAGCAGTGGACCCGGGACAGGGACCTACGAGCAGTACTTC
>-|few|TRBV28|TRBJ2-5
CASSPPQQETQYF
TGTGCCAGCAGTCCGCCCCAGCAAGAGACCCAGTACTTC
>-|once|TRBV7-9|TRBJ1-1
CASTRTGEWNTEAFF
TGTGCCAGCACCCGGACGGGAGAATGGAACACTGAAGCTTTCTTT
>TRBD2|-|TRBV19|TRBJ2-1
CASSKGLADEQFF
TGTGCCAGTAGTAAGGGACTAGCTGATGAGCAGTTCTTC
>TRBD2|-|TRBV13|TRBJ2-3
CASSLSLLAGTDTQYF
TGTGCCAGCAGCTTAAGCCTACTAGCGGGCACAGATACGCAGTATTTT
>TRBD2|-|TRBV10-3|TRBJ2-7
CAISESVAGMYEQYF
TGTGCCATCAGTGAGTCGGTAGCGGGAATGTACGAGCAGTACTTC